These T cell receptor beta chains were read from a single sample in a study of blood T cell repertoires in COVID-19. Clones were sequenced by immunoSEQ multiplex PCR, and TCRdb holds only the in-frame ones, with some missing. The data contain around 290,000 clones, 80% to 90% of them singletons. Specimen: peripheral blood. Receptor source: a woman aged 70-85 years with COVID-19, enrolled during active disease. Both conserved end residues are part of each CDR3. The D gene is left open where the match is weak. Clone size is not always given. Where it is, it says once, few, many or a class for expanded clones.

V	J	length	D	size	DNA	CDR3
TRBV12-3/TRBV12-4	TRBJ2-1	12	-	-	TGTGCCAGCAGTTTCTGGAGCAATGAGCAGTTCTTC	CASSFWSNEQFF
TRBV6-6	TRBJ1-5	14	-	once	TGTGCCAGCAGTTACGTTTATAGCAATCAGCCCCAGCATTTT	CASSYVYSNQPQHF
TRBV2	TRBJ2-2	13	TRBD2	-	TGTGCCAGCAGGCTAGCGGGGGCCGGGGAGCTGTTTTTT	CASRLAGAGELFF
TRBV5-1	TRBJ1-1	17	-	-	TGCGCCAGCAGCTTGTTTGCTCCACCGAACAGGTCAACTGAAGCTTTCTTT	CASSLFAPPNRSTEAFF
TRBV24-1	TRBJ1-2	16	-	-	TGTGCCACCAGTGAGGGACTGGGATCATTAAGCTATGGCTACACCTTC	CATSEGLGSLSYGYTF
TRBV6-5	TRBJ2-5	13	-	-	TGTGCCAGCAGTTACGAGGGGGGGGAGACCCAGTACTTC	CASSYEGGETQYF
TRBV10-3	TRBJ2-3	13	-	once	TGTGCCATCAGTGAGGGGCGGGGAGATACGCAGTATTTT	CAISEGRGDTQYF
TRBV7-9	TRBJ2-7	13	TRBD1	few	TGTGCCAGCGGGTCTAAGGGGGCCCACGAGCAGTACTTC	CASGSKGAHEQYF
TRBV5-6	TRBJ2-1	14	-	-	TGTGCCAGCAGCTTCATCACTAGCCCGACGGGGCAGTTCTTC	CASSFITSPTGQFF
TRBV3-1/TRBV3-2	TRBJ2-3	17	TRBD2	-	TGTGCCAGCAGCCAAGATACCCTAGCGGGTATCACAGATACGCAGTATTTT	CASSQDTLAGITDTQYF
TRBV9	TRBJ1-1	13	-	-	TGTGCCAGCAGCGTAGTCGGGGACACTGAAGCTTTCTTT	CASSVVGDTEAFF